What follows describes a single T cell receptor (beta chain). This sample was included in a study of shared clonotypes between healthy human individuals. Libraries were prepared by immunoSEQ multiplex PCR; TCRdb keeps only in-frame clonotypes and omits some of them. The sample contains around 750,000 clones, around 74% of which appear only once. The source material was memory CD4+ T cells sorted from blood. The subset was: CD45RA-negative fraction. This TCR was sampled from a woman aged 25 to 39 in good health.

The CDR3 sequence: CASSPYVENTIYF. As DNA, the CDR3 is TGTGCCAGCAGTCCCTATGTCGAAAACACCATATATTTT. This chain connects TRBV28 to TRBJ1-3; D is undetermined. The V end was cut by 5 bases, the J end by 6 bases, with 11 bases between. Germline-derived CDR1 and CDR2 are MDHEN and SYDVKM. The CDR3 length is 13 residues.